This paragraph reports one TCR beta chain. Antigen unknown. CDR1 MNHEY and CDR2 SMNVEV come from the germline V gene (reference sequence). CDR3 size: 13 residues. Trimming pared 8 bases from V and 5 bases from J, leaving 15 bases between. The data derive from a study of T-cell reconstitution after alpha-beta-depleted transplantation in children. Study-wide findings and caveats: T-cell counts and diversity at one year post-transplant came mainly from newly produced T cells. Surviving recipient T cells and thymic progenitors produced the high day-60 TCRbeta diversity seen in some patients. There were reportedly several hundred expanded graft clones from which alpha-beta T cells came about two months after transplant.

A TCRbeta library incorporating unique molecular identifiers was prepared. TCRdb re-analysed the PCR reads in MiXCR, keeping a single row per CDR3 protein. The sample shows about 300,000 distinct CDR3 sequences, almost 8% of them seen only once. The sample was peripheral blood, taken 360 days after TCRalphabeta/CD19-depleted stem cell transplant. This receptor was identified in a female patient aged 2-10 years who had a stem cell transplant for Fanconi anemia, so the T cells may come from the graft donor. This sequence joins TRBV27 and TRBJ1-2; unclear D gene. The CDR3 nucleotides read TGTGCCAGCCGGGTCGGGAGGACGTATGGCTACACCTTC. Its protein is CASRVGRTYGYTF.